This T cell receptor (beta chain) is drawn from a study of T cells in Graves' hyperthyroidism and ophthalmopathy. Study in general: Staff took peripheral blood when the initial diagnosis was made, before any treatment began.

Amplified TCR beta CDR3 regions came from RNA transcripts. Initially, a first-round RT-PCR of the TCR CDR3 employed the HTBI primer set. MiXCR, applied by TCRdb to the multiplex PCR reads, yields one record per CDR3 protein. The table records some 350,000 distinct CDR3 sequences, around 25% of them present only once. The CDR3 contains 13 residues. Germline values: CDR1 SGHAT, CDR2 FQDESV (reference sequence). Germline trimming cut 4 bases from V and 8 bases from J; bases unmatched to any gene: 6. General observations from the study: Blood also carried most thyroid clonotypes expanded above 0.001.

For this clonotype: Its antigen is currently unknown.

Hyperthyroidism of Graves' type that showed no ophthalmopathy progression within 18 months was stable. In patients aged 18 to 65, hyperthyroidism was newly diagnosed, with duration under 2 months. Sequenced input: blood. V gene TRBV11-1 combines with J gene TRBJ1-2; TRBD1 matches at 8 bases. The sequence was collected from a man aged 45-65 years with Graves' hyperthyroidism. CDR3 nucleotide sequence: TGTGCCAGCAGCTGGACAGGGAATCGCGGCTACACCTTC. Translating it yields CASSWTGNRGYTF.